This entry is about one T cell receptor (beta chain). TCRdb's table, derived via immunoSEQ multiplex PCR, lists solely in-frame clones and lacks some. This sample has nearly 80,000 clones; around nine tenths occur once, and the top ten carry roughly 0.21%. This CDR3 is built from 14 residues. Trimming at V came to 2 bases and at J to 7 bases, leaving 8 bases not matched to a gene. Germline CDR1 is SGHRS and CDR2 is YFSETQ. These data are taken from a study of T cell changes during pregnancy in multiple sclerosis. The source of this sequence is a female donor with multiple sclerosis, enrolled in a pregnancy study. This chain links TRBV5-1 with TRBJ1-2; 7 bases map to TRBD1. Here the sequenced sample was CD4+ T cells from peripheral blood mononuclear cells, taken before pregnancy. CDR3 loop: CASSFTGVEAGYTF. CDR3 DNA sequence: TGCGCCAGCAGCTTTACAGGGGTGGAGGCTGGCTACACCTTC.